Listed below are T cell receptor beta chains from one sample, sequenced in a study of blood T cells in healthy people across ages. TCRdb re-analysed the 5' RACE reads in MiXCR, keeping a single row per CDR3 protein. The data hold 700,000 to 800,000 distinct CDR3 sequences, with about 42% observed a single time. Sequencing was carried out using blood. All receptors derive from a woman aged 55-69 years in good health. The CDR3 runs from the conserved cysteine through the conserved F or W. The D gene is left open where the match is weak. Clone size is stated in some rows and not others, as once, few, many or a class when expanded.

V gene: TRBV4-2
clone size: -
D gene: TRBD1
J gene: TRBJ2-1
CDR3 DNA: TGTGCCAGCAGCCAACCCGGGACAGGGTGGAATGAGCAGTTCTTC
CDR3 protein: CASSQPGTGWNEQFF

V gene: TRBV28
clone size: many
D gene: -
J gene: TRBJ1-2
CDR3 DNA: TGTGCCACCCGGGGGCGGTTCGGCTACACCTTC
CDR3 protein: CATRGRFGYTF

V gene: TRBV5-1
clone size: -
D gene: TRBD2
J gene: TRBJ2-1
CDR3 DNA: TGCGCCAGCAGCGCCCTTGGCGGGGGTACGGGGCTGAATGAGCAGTTCTTC
CDR3 protein: CASSALGGGTGLNEQFF

V gene: TRBV25-1
clone size: many
D gene: TRBD1
J gene: TRBJ2-7
CDR3 DNA: TGTGCCAGCTCGTCTGGGACAGGGGGCTGGGAGCAGTACTTC
CDR3 protein: CASSSGTGGWEQYF

V gene: TRBV9
clone size: -
D gene: TRBD1
J gene: TRBJ2-1
CDR3 DNA: TGTGCCAGCAGCGTACGGACAGGGACAGGCAATGAGCAGTTCTTC
CDR3 protein: CASSVRTGTGNEQFF

V gene: TRBV2
clone size: -
D gene: -
J gene: TRBJ1-2
CDR3 DNA: TGTGCCAGCAGTGAAAGAGGGAATGGCTACACCTTC
CDR3 protein: CASSERGNGYTF

V gene: TRBV27
clone size: -
D gene: -
J gene: TRBJ1-2
CDR3 DNA: TGTGCCAGCGCACCTCGGGGAGGAGATGGCTACACCTTC
CDR3 protein: CASAPRGGDGYTF

V gene: TRBV7-2
clone size: many
D gene: -
J gene: TRBJ2-5
CDR3 DNA: TGTGCCAGCAGCTTGGGACGGTCGGGGACCCAGTACTTC
CDR3 protein: CASSLGRSGTQYF

V gene: TRBV12-3/TRBV12-4
clone size: -
D gene: -
J gene: TRBJ1-5
CDR3 DNA: TGTGCCAGTAGTTTCAAGGTGGAACAGCCCCAGCATTTT
CDR3 protein: CASSFKVEQPQHF

V gene: TRBV21-1
clone size: -
D gene: -
J gene: TRBJ1-6
CDR3 DNA: TGTGCCAGCAGCAGCCCATCGGGGACACGAGGTTCACCCCTCCACTTT
CDR3 protein: CASSSPSGTRGSPLHF

V gene: TRBV7-8
clone size: few
D gene: TRBD2
J gene: TRBJ2-5
CDR3 DNA: TGTGCCAGCAGCTTAATTGCGAGCGGGAGAAGGGAGACCCAGTACTTC
CDR3 protein: CASSLIASGRRETQYF

V gene: TRBV6-6
clone size: -
D gene: -
J gene: TRBJ2-3
CDR3 DNA: TGTGCCAGCAGTGACTCTTGGCCAGATACGCAGTATTTT
CDR3 protein: CASSDSWPDTQYF

V gene: TRBV23-1
clone size: -
D gene: TRBD2
J gene: TRBJ2-7
CDR3 DNA: TGTAAGCGGGGGACCTACGAGCAGTACTTC
CDR3 protein: CKRGTYEQYF

V gene: TRBV29-1
clone size: many
D gene: -
J gene: TRBJ2-5
CDR3 DNA: TGCAGCGTTGGGTCTAGGGGAAGGGAACGAGGAGAGACCCAGTACTTC
CDR3 protein: CSVGSRGRERGETQYF

V gene: TRBV20-1
clone size: -
D gene: -
J gene: TRBJ2-1
CDR3 DNA: TGCAGTGCCTGGGGGGGGGCCCTATACAATGAGCAGTTCTTC
CDR3 protein: CSAWGGALYNEQFF

V gene: TRBV6-5
clone size: -
D gene: TRBD1
J gene: TRBJ1-1
CDR3 DNA: TGTGCCAGCAGTCACGGGACAGTTCCTCTGAACACTGAAGCTTTCTTT
CDR3 protein: CASSHGTVPLNTEAFF

V gene: TRBV7-3
clone size: few
D gene: TRBD1
J gene: TRBJ1-1
CDR3 DNA: TGTGCCAGCAGCTTACGGGACAGGGGCACTGAAGCTTTCTTT
CDR3 protein: CASSLRDRGTEAFF

V gene: TRBV29-1
clone size: -
D gene: -
J gene: TRBJ2-1
CDR3 DNA: TGCAGCGTTGGGCGCCGCCTGGACAATGAGCAGTTCTTC
CDR3 protein: CSVGRRLDNEQFF

V gene: TRBV2
clone size: few
D gene: -
J gene: TRBJ1-2
CDR3 DNA: TGTGCCAGCAGTGTATTAGTTCAGGGTCATGGCTACACCTTC
CDR3 protein: CASSVLVQGHGYTF

V gene: TRBV20-1
clone size: -
D gene: -
J gene: TRBJ1-1
CDR3 DNA: TGCAGTGCTACGACATCCCGGAACACTGAAGCTTTCTTT
CDR3 protein: CSATTSRNTEAFF

V gene: TRBV27
clone size: few
D gene: -
J gene: TRBJ2-1
CDR3 DNA: TGTGCCAGCAGTTTAGGAGCTAGCTTGTGGGAGACCCAGTTCTTC
CDR3 protein: CASSLGASLWETQFF

V gene: TRBV6-5
clone size: -
D gene: TRBD2
J gene: TRBJ2-3
CDR3 DNA: TGTGCCAGCAGTTCGGGCGGGGGGATAGGCACAGATACGCAGTATTTT
CDR3 protein: CASSSGGGIGTDTQYF

V gene: TRBV11-2
clone size: -
D gene: -
J gene: TRBJ2-5
CDR3 DNA: TGTGCCAACCTCGGCGGGGAGACCCAGTACTTC
CDR3 protein: CANLGGETQYF

V gene: TRBV5-1
clone size: -
D gene: TRBD2
J gene: TRBJ2-1
CDR3 DNA: TGCACCAGCAAACCACTAGCGGGGGACCTCAATGAGCAGTTCTTC
CDR3 protein: CTSKPLAGDLNEQFF

V gene: TRBV12-3/TRBV12-4
clone size: -
D gene: TRBD2
J gene: TRBJ2-3
CDR3 DNA: TGTGCCAGCAGATGGGGGGGTAAAGATACGCAGTATTTT
CDR3 protein: CASRWGGKDTQYF

V gene: TRBV29-1
clone size: few
D gene: TRBD1
J gene: TRBJ1-2
CDR3 DNA: TGCAGCTCCCGACAGGGGGACTATGGCTACACCTTC
CDR3 protein: CSSRQGDYGYTF

V gene: TRBV3-1
clone size: -
D gene: -
J gene: TRBJ1-2
CDR3 DNA: TGTGCCAGCAGCCAGGGTCCCGGGACCTATGGCTACACCTTC
CDR3 protein: CASSQGPGTYGYTF

V gene: TRBV5-5
clone size: -
D gene: TRBD1
J gene: TRBJ1-4
CDR3 DNA: TGTGCCAGCAGGCCCCCGGGACAGGACGGCCAAAAACTGTTTTTT
CDR3 protein: CASRPPGQDGQKLFF

V gene: TRBV27
clone size: -
D gene: -
J gene: TRBJ1-1
CDR3 DNA: TGTGCCAGCAGTACCAGGGGAGCCACTGAAGCTTTCTTT
CDR3 protein: CASSTRGATEAFF

V gene: TRBV5-6
clone size: -
D gene: -
J gene: TRBJ2-5
CDR3 DNA: TGTGCCAGCAGCTCCCGGGACAAGGGATCGGAGACCCAGTACTTC
CDR3 protein: CASSSRDKGSETQYF

V gene: TRBV27
clone size: -
D gene: -
J gene: TRBJ2-5
CDR3 DNA: TGTGCCAGCAGCAAGTCCGGGGTCCAAGAGACCCAGTACTTC
CDR3 protein: CASSKSGVQETQYF

V gene: TRBV5-1
clone size: many
D gene: -
J gene: TRBJ2-7
CDR3 DNA: TGCGCCAGCAGCTTGGAACAGGCCTCCTACGAGCAGTACTTC
CDR3 protein: CASSLEQASYEQYF

V gene: TRBV7-3
clone size: -
D gene: -
J gene: TRBJ1-5
CDR3 DNA: TGTGCCAGCAGCGCCCGGGACACCCATGGAGTCTATAGCAATCAGCCCCAGCATTTT
CDR3 protein: CASSARDTHGVYSNQPQHF

V gene: TRBV12-3/TRBV12-4
clone size: -
D gene: TRBD2
J gene: TRBJ2-3
CDR3 DNA: TGTGCCAGCAGGGCGTTTGGACTAGCGGGCGACACAGATACGCAGTATTTT
CDR3 protein: CASRAFGLAGDTDTQYF

V gene: TRBV4-3
clone size: once
D gene: TRBD1
J gene: TRBJ2-7
CDR3 DNA: TGCGCCAGCAGCCAAGAGTTAAGGACAGGGTCCTACGAGCAGTACTTC
CDR3 protein: CASSQELRTGSYEQYF

V gene: TRBV7-9
clone size: few
D gene: -
J gene: TRBJ2-3
CDR3 DNA: TGTGCCAGCAGCCCCCGGGACACCCGTGATACGCAGTATTTT
CDR3 protein: CASSPRDTRDTQYF

V gene: TRBV24-1
clone size: -
D gene: TRBD1
J gene: TRBJ2-7
CDR3 DNA: TGTGCCACCAGTGTCGGAATGGGACAGGGGGAGGACGAGCAGTACTTC
CDR3 protein: CATSVGMGQGEDEQYF

V gene: TRBV29-1
clone size: many
D gene: -
J gene: TRBJ2-1
CDR3 DNA: TGCAGCGTTGGTCCCACCTTTAGCTCCTACAATGAGCAGTTCTTC
CDR3 protein: CSVGPTFSSYNEQFF

V gene: TRBV7-2
clone size: -
D gene: -
J gene: TRBJ2-5
CDR3 DNA: TGTGCCAGCAGCTTCGAAAAGACCCAGTACTTC
CDR3 protein: CASSFEKTQYF

V gene: TRBV11-2
clone size: few
D gene: -
J gene: TRBJ1-4
CDR3 DNA: TGTGCCAGCAGCCTAGGGGGTAATGAAAAACTGTTTTTT
CDR3 protein: CASSLGGNEKLFF

V gene: TRBV9
clone size: few
D gene: TRBD2
J gene: TRBJ2-1
CDR3 DNA: TGTGCCAGCAGCGTAGGTGGCGGGAGGGGCAATGAGCAGTTCTTC
CDR3 protein: CASSVGGGRGNEQFF

V gene: TRBV10-3
clone size: once
D gene: -
J gene: TRBJ2-1
CDR3 DNA: TGTGCCATCAGTAAGGAACAGACGCGCAATGAGCAGTTCTTC
CDR3 protein: CAISKEQTRNEQFF

V gene: TRBV5-1
clone size: once
D gene: -
J gene: TRBJ1-1
CDR3 DNA: TGCGCCAGCAGCTTGGCTACTACCGGGGTTTCGAACACTGAAGCTTTCTTT
CDR3 protein: CASSLATTGVSNTEAFF

V gene: TRBV5-5
clone size: once
D gene: TRBD2
J gene: TRBJ2-1
CDR3 DNA: TGTGCCAGCAGCTTGGTCCCTAGCGGGAGAGGTGAGCAGTTCTTC
CDR3 protein: CASSLVPSGRGEQFF

V gene: TRBV28
clone size: -
D gene: -
J gene: TRBJ2-7
CDR3 DNA: TGTGCCAGCACCGGGGTCAACACGGGCTACGAGCAGTACTTC
CDR3 protein: CASTGVNTGYEQYF

V gene: TRBV7-8
clone size: -
D gene: -
J gene: TRBJ2-3
CDR3 DNA: TGTGCCAGCAGCTTAGCGTCTCTTGTCCACTCAGATACGCAGTATTTT
CDR3 protein: CASSLASLVHSDTQYF

V gene: TRBV20-1
clone size: few
D gene: TRBD2
J gene: TRBJ2-5
CDR3 DNA: TGCAGTGCTAGCCGGACTAGCCAAGAGACCCAGTACTTC
CDR3 protein: CSASRTSQETQYF

V gene: TRBV7-8
clone size: once
D gene: -
J gene: TRBJ2-1
CDR3 DNA: TGTGCCAGCAGTCAGGACAGACAAGAGACCCAGTTCTTC
CDR3 protein: CASSQDRQETQFF

V gene: TRBV12-3/TRBV12-4
clone size: few
D gene: -
J gene: TRBJ1-2
CDR3 DNA: TGTGCCAGCAGCCCGGACCCCGCTGCCTATGGCTACACCTTC
CDR3 protein: CASSPDPAAYGYTF

V gene: TRBV7-9
clone size: -
D gene: TRBD2
J gene: TRBJ2-1
CDR3 DNA: TGTGCCAGCAGACTAGCGGGAGGTTCGACCTACAATGAGCAGTTCTTC
CDR3 protein: CASRLAGGSTYNEQFF

V gene: TRBV7-2
clone size: -
D gene: -
J gene: TRBJ1-5
CDR3 DNA: TGTGCCAGCAGCTTAGCGGCAGGCAACTATCAGCCCCAGCATTTT
CDR3 protein: CASSLAAGNYQPQHF

V gene: TRBV6-5
clone size: -
D gene: -
J gene: TRBJ2-1
CDR3 DNA: TGTGCCAGCAGTTACTCCGCAGGGGGGATCGCCTACAATGAGCAGTTCTTC
CDR3 protein: CASSYSAGGIAYNEQFF

V gene: TRBV20-1
clone size: -
D gene: TRBD2
J gene: TRBJ2-7
CDR3 DNA: TGCAGTGCTAGAGATCTAGCGGGACCCTCCTACGAGCAGTACTTC
CDR3 protein: CSARDLAGPSYEQYF

V gene: TRBV7-3
clone size: -
D gene: -
J gene: TRBJ2-3
CDR3 DNA: TGTGCCAGCAGTGCGGAGGCCACAGATACGCAGTATTTT
CDR3 protein: CASSAEATDTQYF

V gene: TRBV20-1
clone size: -
D gene: TRBD2
J gene: TRBJ2-3
CDR3 DNA: TGCAGTGCTAGGGGACTAGCGCGGACAGATACGCAGTATTTT
CDR3 protein: CSARGLARTDTQYF